The clone carrying this TCR beta chain was recorded once. The antigen remains undetermined. This record belongs to a study of vaccination and CD4 T cells after COVID-19. At the Johns Hopkins FTIC core, DNA taken from cultured CD4+ T cells was sequenced by way of the Oncomine TCR Beta short-read assay. TCRdb processed the PCR reads anew with MiXCR; each CDR3 protein has one entry. In the table there are around 4,800 distinct CDR3 sequences, 78% of which are singletons. Treatment of the sample: approximately 9-day PBMC culture with coronavirus spike peptide pools or control peptides (ViraFEST assay). Germline lookup yields CDR1 DFQATT and CDR2 SNEGSKA (reference sequence). Trimming pared 3 bases from V and 10 bases from J, leaving 7 bases between. The CDR3 consists of 10 residues.

The source of this sequence is a human donor who had recovered from COVID-19. This sequence joins TRBV20-1 and TRBJ2-1; D remains ambiguous. Sequenced material: CD4+ T cells from blood, cultured in vitro. CDR3 nucleotide sequence: TGCAGTGCTAGTAAGATAGAGCAGTTCTTC. It specifies CSASKIEQFF.